Following are 32 T cell receptor beta chains from one sample sequenced in a study of early T cells in non-severe SARS-CoV-2 infection. MiXCR was run by TCRdb on the 5' RACE reads, yielding one entry per CDR3 protein. Here the sample spans about 56,000 distinct CDR3 sequences, 10% being singletons. Sequences were obtained from whole blood. The receptor set was obtained from an adult who was a healthcare worker with PCR-confirmed SARS-CoV-2 infection or an uninfected control (not recorded which).

This clonotype has just a few counts. The V gene is TRBV11-1, the J gene TRBJ2-5, with D unresolved. From germline, CDR1 is SGHAT and CDR2 FQDESV (reference sequence). V was clipped by 4 bases and J by 2 bases, with 8 bases between them. The CDR3 covers 13 residues. The CDR3 spells CASSWTLQETQYF. The CDR3 DNA is TGTGCCAGCAGCTGGACCCTTCAAGAGACCCAGTACTTC.

This clonotype appeared many times. This sequence joins TRBV12-3 or TRBV12-4 and TRBJ2-5; unclear D gene. The CDR3 covers 12 residues. Trimming pared 7 bases from V and 9 bases from J, leaving 15 bases between. This CDR3 reads CASTTDPAAQYF. CDR3 nucleotides: TGTGCCAGCACCACGGACCCAGCCGCCCAGTACTTC.

V gene TRBV9 combines with J gene TRBJ1-2, with D uncertain. Germline values: CDR1 SGDLS, CDR2 YYNGEE. The CDR3 contains 15 residues. V lost 0 bases, J lost 2 bases, and 11 bases lay in between. CDR3 sequence reads: CASSVDPLLNYGYTF. The CDR3, as DNA: TGTGCCAGCAGCGTAGACCCCCTCCTGAACTATGGCTACACCTTC.

The chain's CDR3 is CASSPMGQLYNSPLHF. CDR3 bases: TGTGCCAGCAGCCCTATGGGACAGCTTTATAATTCACCCCTCCACTTT. This rearrangement joins TRBV12-3 or TRBV12-4 to TRBJ1-6; 7 nucleotides agree with TRBD1. After removal of 6 bases from V and 4 bases from J, the junction contained 9 bases not matched to a gene. This CDR3 is built from 16 residues.

This clonotype was seen ten or more times. This chain links TRBV7-8 with TRBJ2-3; 7 bases map to TRBD2. CDR1 is SGHVS and CDR2 is FQNEAQ in the germline V gene. Trimming at V came to 2 bases and at J to 10 bases, leaving 3 bases not matched to a gene. This CDR3 has 12 residues. CDR3 sequence: CASSLTLAAQYF. DNA for the CDR3: TGTGCCAGCAGCTTAACTCTAGCGGCGCAGTATTTT.

The table lists this clonotype with a few counts. The gene calls are TRBV20-1 and TRBJ2-5, with D maybe TRBD2 (6 bases). This CDR3 has 13 residues. Germline CDR1 is DFQATT and CDR2 is SNEGSKA (reference sequence). Trimming shortened V by 1 base and J by 6 bases, and 12 bases separated the two germline ends. The CDR3 bases are TGCAGTGCTAGAGTGGGGGGAAGGCAGACCCAGTACTTC. Translation: CSARVGGRQTQYF.

This clonotype has at least ten counts. The rearrangement links TRBV7-6 to TRBJ2-3, with TRBD2 identical over 7 bases. Looked up from germline, CDR1 is SGHVS and CDR2 is FNYEAQ. This CDR3 spans 16 amino acids. J lost 4 bases, V lost 1 base, and 8 bases had no gene match. This chain's CDR3 is CASSLDAGEKADTQYF. The CDR3 DNA reads TGTGCCAGCAGCTTAGATGCGGGAGAAAAGGCAGATACGCAGTATTTT.

This clonotype occurred many times. The chain is built from TRBV2 and TRBJ2-5; 8 bases match TRBD1. Germline V gene data show CDR1 as SNHLY and CDR2 as FYNNEI. The CDR3 spans 18 residues. V shed 6 bases, J shed 1 base, and the junction held 16 bases outside the gene matches. The CDR3: CASRRQLWTDRVQETQYF. The CDR3 DNA reads TGTGCCAGCAGGCGACAACTCTGGACGGACAGGGTCCAAGAGACCCAGTACTTC.

The chain is built from TRBV7-3 and TRBJ2-5; TRBD2 is a possible D gene (5 bases). Germline V gene lookup returns CDR1 SGHTA and CDR2 FQGTGA. The length of the CDR3 is 12 residues. V lost 6 bases and J lost 2, with 7 bases in between. CDR3 nucleotides: TGTGCCAGCAGACTAGAGCAAGAGACCCAGTACTTC. Amino acid sequence: CASRLEQETQYF.

This clonotype was counted only a few times. DNA for the CDR3: TGTGCCAGCAGCTCCCGGGACAGGGGGCTTGGGGCCAACGTCCTGACTTTC. It is translated as CASSSRDRGLGANVLTF. The chain employs TRBV7-2 and TRBJ2-6; 12 nucleotides agree with TRBD1. Germline CDR1 SGHTA, CDR2 FQGNSA. Germline trimming cut 4 bases from V and 3 bases from J; bases unmatched to any gene: 4. This CDR3 contains 17 residues.

This clonotype was found many times. The J gene is TRBJ2-3, the V gene TRBV9; 9 bases are a match to TRBD2. The CDR3 is 15 residues long. The trim removed 0 bases at V and 1 base at J, leaving 0 bases unmatched. Germline V gives CDR1 SGDLS, CDR2 YYNGEE. The CDR3 protein is CASSVASGGTDTQYF. The CDR3 DNA reads TGTGCCAGCAGCGTAGCTAGCGGGGGCACAGATACGCAGTATTTT.

This clonotype was counted at least ten times. The genes are TRBV19 and TRBJ2-1; the match to TRBD2 covers 8 bases. The germline V gene encodes CDR1 LNHDA and CDR2 SQIVND (reference sequence). Unmatched junction bases numbered 7, after V lost 1 base and J lost 5 bases. This CDR3 contains 16 residues. The CDR3 DNA is TGTGCCAGTAGTATAGGCCAGCGGGAGTATGACAATGAGCAGTTCTTC. Its protein product is CASSIGQREYDNEQFF.

V usage is TRBV7-6 and J usage is TRBJ2-1; D gene ambiguous. The J call may be in error: the DNA end matches TRBJ2-7 better. From germline, CDR1 is SGHVS and CDR2 FNYEAQ. The CDR3 loop spans 12 amino acids. CDR3 protein: CASSPMGNEQYF. For the CDR3, the DNA is TGTGCCAGCAGCCCCATGGGAAACGAGCAGTACTTC.

This clonotype was found many times. The CDR3 DNA follows: TGTGCCAGCAGAAGGGGGGCCGGGGAGCTGTTTTTT. Translation gives CASRRGAGELFF. The gene calls are TRBV2 and TRBJ2-2; D may be TRBD1 or TRBD2 (6 bases each). Germline CDR1 and CDR2: SNHLY and FYNNEI. Trimming cost V 6 bases and J 6 bases, with 8 bases left between them. This CDR3 has 12 residues. The variable domain in full, completed from reference TRBV2 and TRBJ2-2, reads EPEVTQTPSHQVTQMGQEVILRCVPISNHLYFYWYRQILGQKVEFLVSFYNNEISEKSEIFDDQFSVERPDGSNFTLKIRSTKLEDSAMYFCASRRGAGELFFGEGSRLTVL.

This clonotype was counted at least ten times. The rearrangement links TRBV6-2 or TRBV6-3 to TRBJ2-1; no definite D call. The V and J ends lost 2 bases and 4 bases respectively, with 9 bases between them. This CDR3 is built from 14 residues. CDR1 and CDR2 from the germline V gene are MNHEY and SVGEGT. The CDR3 loop is CASSYGSPYNEQFF. The CDR3 nucleotides read TGTGCCAGCAGTTACGGTAGTCCGTACAATGAGCAGTTCTTC.

This clonotype was seen only a few times. This chain uses TRBV5-1 with TRBJ1-1; D is ambiguous. Germline CDR1 reads SGHRS; CDR2 reads YFSETQ. The CDR3 loop spans 15 amino acids. Trimming stripped 1 base from V and 1 base from J, with 11 bases between. The CDR3 loop is CASSLLAASNTEAFF. For the CDR3, the DNA is TGCGCCAGCAGCTTGTTGGCGGCATCGAACACTGAAGCTTTCTTT.

This clonotype was seen a handful of times. The chain couples TRBV29-1 to TRBJ1-1, with 7 bases lining up with TRBD1. CDR1 and CDR2 (germline): SQVTM, ANQGSEA. This CDR3 has 13 amino acids. With 7 bases clipped from V and 3 bases from J, the junction kept 8 bases outside the gene matches. The DNA of the CDR3 is TGCAGCGCCCGGGGACAGTTAGACACTGAAGCTTTCTTT. This sequence encodes CSARGQLDTEAFF. Combining the CDR3 with reference TRBV29-1 and TRBJ1-1 gives the whole variable domain SAVISQKPSRDICQRGTSLTIQCQVDSQVTMMFWYRQQPGQSLTLIATANQGSEATYESGFVIDKFPISRPNLTFSTLTVSNMSPEDSSIYLCSARGQLDTEAFFGQGTRLTVV.

As concerns this clonotype: The junction differs from germline at one of its ends, possibly a read error. V is TRBV7-8 and J is TRBJ2-7, with 7 positions matching TRBD2. There are 12 residues in the CDR3. Germline loops: CDR1 SGHVS, CDR2 FQNEAQ. The CDR3 region is CASSLVEREAHF. CDR3 nucleotides: TGTGCCAGCAGCTTAGTTGAACGGGAGGCTCACTTC.

This clonotype was counted a few times. The V gene is TRBV27, the J gene TRBJ1-5; 9 bases agree with TRBD1. The trim removed 6 bases at V and 0 bases at J, leaving 0 bases unmatched. The CDR3 is made up of 14 amino acids. Germline V CDR1 and CDR2: MNHEY, SMNVEV (reference sequence). Written as DNA, the CDR3 is TGTGCCAGCAGACAGGGGGCTAGCAATCAGCCCCAGCATTTT. It translates to CASRQGASNQPQHF.

The sample holds a few counts of this clonotype. The V call is TRBV4-3, the J call TRBJ1-5; D gene unclear. This CDR3 is 16 amino acids long. Between the trimmed V and J ends, which lost 0 bases and 0 bases, there was a span of 9 bases. Germline V gives CDR1 LGHNA, CDR2 YSLEER. This chain's CDR3 is CASSQDHGYSNQPQHF. The CDR3 DNA follows: TGCGCCAGCAGCCAAGATCACGGATATAGCAATCAGCCCCAGCATTTT.

The gene calls are TRBV12-3 or TRBV12-4 and TRBJ2-3, with D possibly matching TRBD2 (6 bases). The CDR3 is made up of 12 amino acids. V gave up 5 bases and J gave up 6 bases, with 9 bases separating them. CDR3 in amino acids: CASSRTIDTQYF. CDR3 coding DNA: TGTGCCAGCAGTCGGACTATTGATACGCAGTATTTT.

This clonotype has a count of ten or more. The chain combines TRBV7-8 with TRBJ2-7, with D possibly matching TRBD1 (6 bases). The V end was cut by 3 bases, the J end by 0 bases, with 9 bases between. The CDR3 spans 14 residues. Germline-derived CDR1 and CDR2 are SGHVS and FQNEAQ. DNA for the CDR3: TGTGCCAGCAGCTTGATCAGGGGCTCCTACGAGCAGTACTTC. It encodes CASSLIRGSYEQYF. Together with reference TRBV7-8 and TRBJ2-7, the CDR3 gives the full variable domain: GAGVSQSPRYKVAKRGQDVALRCDPISGHVSLFWYQQALGQGPEFLTYFQNEAQLDKSGLPSDRFFAERPEGSVSTLKIQRTQQEDSAVYLCASSLIRGSYEQYFGPGTRLTVT.

This clonotype appeared a few times. The genes are TRBV18 and TRBJ2-3; no clear D. The CDR3 is made up of 14 amino acids. Trimming left V 2 bases short and J 0 bases short, with 6 bases between. Germline CDR1 reads KGHSH; CDR2 reads LQKENI. Written as DNA, the CDR3 is TGTGCCAGCTCACCAATTGACAGCACAGATACGCAGTATTTT. This encodes CASSPIDSTDTQYF.

The chain is built from TRBV18 and TRBJ2-1; no firm D call. V was clipped by 1 base and J by 5 bases, with 9 bases between them. The CDR3 spans 14 residues. CDR1 is KGHSH and CDR2 is LQKENI in the germline V gene. The CDR3 region has the DNA TGTGCCAGCTCACCACTTTCGGAAAACAATGAGCAGTTCTTC. Amino acid sequence: CASSPLSENNEQFF.

This clonotype has just a few counts. V and J are TRBV7-2 and TRBJ2-7; 9 bases fit TRBD1. Germline CDR1 SGHTA, CDR2 FQGNSA. CDR3 length: 14 residues. J gave up 7 bases and V 0 bases, and 4 bases lay outside the gene matches. The CDR3 DNA reads as TGTGCCAGCAGCTTAGCTGGGACAGGGTGGGAGCAGTACTTC. Translated: CASSLAGTGWEQYF. The variable domain in full, with the rest retrieved from reference TRBV7-2 and TRBJ2-7, is GAGVSQSPSNKVTEKGKDVELRCDPISGHTALYWYRQSLGQGLEFLIYFQGNSAPDKSGLPSDRFSAERTGGSVSTLTIQRTQQEDSAVYLCASSLAGTGWEQYFGPGTRLTVT.

The sample holds many counts of this clonotype. CDR3 protein: CASSNEGQGRSNQPQHF. The CDR3 DNA sequence: TGTGCCAGCAGCAACGAAGGACAGGGACGCAGCAATCAGCCCCAGCATTTT. The chain couples TRBV21-1 to TRBJ1-5; TRBD1, the table's D call, lacks a check against the DNA. TRBV21-1 is labeled a pseudogene. CDR3 length equals 17 residues.

The gene calls are TRBV12-3 or TRBV12-4 and TRBJ1-4; D gene uncertain. The CDR3 has 14 residues. V lost 3 bases, J lost 7 bases, and 12 bases lay in between. In nucleotides, the CDR3 is TGTGCCAGCAGTTTGAGCTACAATGGTGAAAAACTGTTTTTT. This encodes CASSLSYNGEKLFF.

There are many counts of this clonotype. In DNA form, the CDR3 reads TGTGCCAGCAGTGTAGCGGGAGGGGCCCTCAATGAGCAGTTCTTC. Its protein is CASSVAGGALNEQFF. This sequence joins TRBV6-4 and TRBJ2-1; 11 bases agree with TRBD2. The CDR3 loop spans 15 amino acids. V was clipped by 4 bases and J by 6 bases; unmatched bases: 5. CDR1 is MRHNA, CDR2 SNTAGT, per germline.

This chain uses TRBV27 with TRBJ1-1; a weak D match, TRBD1 (5 bases). Germline CDR1 is MNHEY and CDR2 is SMNVEV (reference sequence). The CDR3 totals 14 residues. V was pared by 1 base and J by 11 bases, with 17 bases between. This CDR3 is CASSLLGQGTRAFF. The CDR3 DNA follows: TGTGCCAGCAGTTTATTGGGGCAAGGGACCCGGGCTTTCTTT.

This clonotype appeared many times. This chain connects TRBV7-6 to TRBJ2-2, with no clear D. The V and J ends lost 1 base and 4 bases respectively, with 10 bases between them. The CDR3 spans 15 residues. Germline V gene data show CDR1 as SGHVS and CDR2 as FNYEAQ. The CDR3 sequence is CASSLERSATGELFF. The CDR3 DNA reads as TGTGCCAGCAGCTTAGAGAGGTCGGCCACCGGGGAGCTGTTTTTT.

This clonotype was found many times. This sequence joins TRBV27 and TRBJ2-2; D is undetermined. Trimming stripped 5 bases from V and 9 bases from J, with 13 bases between. The CDR3 is made up of 13 amino acids. Germline assignment: CDR1 MNHEY and CDR2 SMNVEV (reference sequence). CDR3 sequence reads: CASSPQGPWELFF. The CDR3 DNA sequence: TGTGCCAGCAGTCCCCAAGGCCCCTGGGAGCTGTTTTTT.

In this sample, this clonotype turned up many times. The chain uses TRBV29-1 and TRBJ2-3, with D possibly being TRBD2 (5 bases). CDR1 and CDR2 from the germline V gene are SQVTM and ANQGSEA. This CDR3 is 14 amino acids long. Deletions cut 7 bases from V and 1 base from J, with 15 bases between. The chain's CDR3 is CSASSNSGTDTQYF. The CDR3 DNA follows: TGCAGCGCCTCGAGTAATAGCGGCACAGATACGCAGTATTTT.